In this sample, the clone carrying this T cell receptor beta chain turned up many times. The sample is drawn from a study of patients and donors after allogeneic stem cell transplantation. MiXCR, applied by TCRdb to the RT-PCR reads, yields one record per CDR3 protein. Found here are about 410,000 distinct CDR3 sequences, 16% of them singletons; the top ten hold 7.2%. The CDR3 runs 13 residues. Per the germline V gene, CDR1 is MNHNS and CDR2 is SASEGT. Trimming removed 6 bases at V and 2 bases at J, with 11 bases between. This receptor was identified in a human donor who was either an allogeneic HSCT recipient or a stem cell or donor lymphocyte infusion donor (not recorded which). It is not recorded whose cells these are; they may come from a transplant donor. The genes are TRBV6-1 and TRBJ2-7, with D maybe TRBD1 (5 bases). The sequencing input was blood, either unsorted or a sorted T cell fraction (not recorded which). CDR3 sequence: CASRRQKTYEQYF. The CDR3 region has the DNA TGTGCCAGCAGGCGACAGAAAACCTACGAGCAGTACTTC.